This T cell receptor (beta chain) was sequenced for a study of blood T cell repertoires in COVID-19. As for the study in general: Samples of COVID-19 (acute and convalescent) were obtained from the United States, Italy and Spain. PBMCs, B-cell-depleted T cells, or T cells provided the cDNA or gDNA that made up the material.

V was pared by 6 bases and J by 7 bases, with 15 bases between. CDR3 size: 13 residues. Looked up from germline, CDR1 is LGHDT and CDR2 is YNNKEL (reference sequence). Seattle patients were enrolled while actively infected and followed longitudinally. Per the original methods: Cell counts per sample came from amplifying reference gene primers. Measured with immunoSEQ multiplex PCR; TCRdb has only the in-frame clones, and not every one. V, J and clone size are taken as reported in that table, and D and trimming were inferred from the DNA itself. The sample lists under 400,000 clones; approximately 88% were seen once. This clone is categorized as medium-sized (0.01 to 0.1%).

Specimen: peripheral blood. The sequence was obtained from a woman aged 30 to 39 with COVID-19, enrolled during active disease. This chain links TRBV3-1 (or the pseudogene TRBV3-2) with TRBJ1-2; D gene unclear. The CDR3 DNA sequence: TGTGCCAGCAGTCGAGGAGACCGGTCTGGCTACACCTTC. Residues: CASSRGDRSGYTF.